A single T cell receptor (beta chain) is shown here with its context. Clones were sequenced by immunoSEQ multiplex PCR, and TCRdb holds only the in-frame ones, with some missing. This table holds around 200,000 clones, 94% found once. These data come from a study of T cell responses to AZD1222 COVID-19 vaccine. V gave up 3 bases and J gave up 4 bases, with 12 bases separating them. Germline V lookup: CDR1 LNHDA, CDR2 SQIVND (reference sequence). This CDR3 comprises 15 residues. The TCR sequence derives from an adult who received the AZD1222 COVID-19 vaccine. The source material was peripheral blood, sampled 28 days after the second AZD1222 dose. This chain connects TRBV19 to TRBJ1-4; D is undetermined. The CDR3 nucleotides are TGTGCCAGTAGTATGTTGAGCAGAGTTAATGAAAAACTGTTTTTT. Translated: CASSMLSRVNEKLFF.